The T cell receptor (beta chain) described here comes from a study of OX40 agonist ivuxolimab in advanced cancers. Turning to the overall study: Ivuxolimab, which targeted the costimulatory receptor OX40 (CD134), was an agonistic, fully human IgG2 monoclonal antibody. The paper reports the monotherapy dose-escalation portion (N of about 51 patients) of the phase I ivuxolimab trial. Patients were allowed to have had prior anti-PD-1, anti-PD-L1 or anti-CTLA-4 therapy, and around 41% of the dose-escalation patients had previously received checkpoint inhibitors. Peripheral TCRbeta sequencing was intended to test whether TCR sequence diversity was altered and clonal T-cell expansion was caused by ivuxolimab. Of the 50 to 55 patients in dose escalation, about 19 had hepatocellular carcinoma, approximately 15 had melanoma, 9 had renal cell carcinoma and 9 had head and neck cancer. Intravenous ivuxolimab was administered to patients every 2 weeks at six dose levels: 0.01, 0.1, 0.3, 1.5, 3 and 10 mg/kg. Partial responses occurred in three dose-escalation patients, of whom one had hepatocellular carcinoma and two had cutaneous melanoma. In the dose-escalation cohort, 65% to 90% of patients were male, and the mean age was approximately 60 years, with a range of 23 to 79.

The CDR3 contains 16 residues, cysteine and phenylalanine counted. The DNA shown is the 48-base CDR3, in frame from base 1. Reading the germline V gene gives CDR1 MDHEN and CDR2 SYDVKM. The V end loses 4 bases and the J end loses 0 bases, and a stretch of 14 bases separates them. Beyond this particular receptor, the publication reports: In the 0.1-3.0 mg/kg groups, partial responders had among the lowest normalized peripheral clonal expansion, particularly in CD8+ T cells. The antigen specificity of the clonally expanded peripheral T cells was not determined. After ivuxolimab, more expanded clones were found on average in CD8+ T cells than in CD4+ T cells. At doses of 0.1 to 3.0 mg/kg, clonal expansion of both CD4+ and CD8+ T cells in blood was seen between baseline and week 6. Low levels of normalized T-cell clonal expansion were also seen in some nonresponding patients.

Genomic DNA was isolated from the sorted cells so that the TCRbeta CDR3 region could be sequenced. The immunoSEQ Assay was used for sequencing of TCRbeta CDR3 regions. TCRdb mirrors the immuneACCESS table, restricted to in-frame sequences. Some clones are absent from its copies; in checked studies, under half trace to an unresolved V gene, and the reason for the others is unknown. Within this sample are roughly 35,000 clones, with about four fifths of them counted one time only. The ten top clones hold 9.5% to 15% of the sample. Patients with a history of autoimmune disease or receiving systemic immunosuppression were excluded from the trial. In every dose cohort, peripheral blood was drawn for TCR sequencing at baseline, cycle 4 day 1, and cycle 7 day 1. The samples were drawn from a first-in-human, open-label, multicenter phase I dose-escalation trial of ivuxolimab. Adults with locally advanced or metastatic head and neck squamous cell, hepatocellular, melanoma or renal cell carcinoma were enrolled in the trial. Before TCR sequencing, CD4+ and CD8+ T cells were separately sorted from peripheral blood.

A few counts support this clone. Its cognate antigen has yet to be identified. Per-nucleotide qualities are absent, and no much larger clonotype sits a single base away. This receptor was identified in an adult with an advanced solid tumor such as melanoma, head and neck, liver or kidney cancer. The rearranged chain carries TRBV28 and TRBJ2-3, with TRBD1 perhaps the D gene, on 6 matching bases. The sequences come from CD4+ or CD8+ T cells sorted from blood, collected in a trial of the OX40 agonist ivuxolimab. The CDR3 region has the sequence CASSSPRDTSTDTQYF. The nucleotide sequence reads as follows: TGTGCCAGCAGTTCCCCCCGGGACACTAGCACAGATACGCAGTATTTT.